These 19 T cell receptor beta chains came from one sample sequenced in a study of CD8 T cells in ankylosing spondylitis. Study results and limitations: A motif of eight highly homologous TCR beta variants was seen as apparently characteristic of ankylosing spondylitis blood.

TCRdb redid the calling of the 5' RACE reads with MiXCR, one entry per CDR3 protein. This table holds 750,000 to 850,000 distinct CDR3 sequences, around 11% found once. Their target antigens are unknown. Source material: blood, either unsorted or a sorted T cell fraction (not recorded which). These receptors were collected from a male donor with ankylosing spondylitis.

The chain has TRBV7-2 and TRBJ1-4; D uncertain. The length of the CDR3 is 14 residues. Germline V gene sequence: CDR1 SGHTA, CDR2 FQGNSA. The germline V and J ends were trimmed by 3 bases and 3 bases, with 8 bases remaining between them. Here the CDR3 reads CASSFGGSNEKLFF. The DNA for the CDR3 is TGTGCCAGCAGCTTCGGTGGGTCTAATGAAAAACTGTTTTTT.

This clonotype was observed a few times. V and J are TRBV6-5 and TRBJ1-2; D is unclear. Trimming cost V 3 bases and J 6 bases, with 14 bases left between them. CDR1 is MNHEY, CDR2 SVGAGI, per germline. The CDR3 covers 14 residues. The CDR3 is CASSYRGYLDGYTF. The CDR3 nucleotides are TGTGCCAGCAGTTATAGAGGGTACCTGGATGGCTACACCTTC.

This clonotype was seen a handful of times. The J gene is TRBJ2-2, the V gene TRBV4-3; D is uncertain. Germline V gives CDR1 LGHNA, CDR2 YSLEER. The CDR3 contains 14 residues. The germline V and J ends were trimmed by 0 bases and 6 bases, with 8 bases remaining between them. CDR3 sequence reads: CASSQDSAPGELFF. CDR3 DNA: TGCGCCAGCAGCCAAGATTCTGCTCCCGGGGAGCTGTTTTTT.

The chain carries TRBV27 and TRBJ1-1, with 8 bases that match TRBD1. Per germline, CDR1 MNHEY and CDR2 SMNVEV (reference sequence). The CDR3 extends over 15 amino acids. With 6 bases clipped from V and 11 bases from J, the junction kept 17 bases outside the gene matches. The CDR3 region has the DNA TGTGCCAGCAGCTCAGCCGGGTCTCAGGGGGCGAACGCTTTCTTT. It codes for CASSSAGSQGANAFF.

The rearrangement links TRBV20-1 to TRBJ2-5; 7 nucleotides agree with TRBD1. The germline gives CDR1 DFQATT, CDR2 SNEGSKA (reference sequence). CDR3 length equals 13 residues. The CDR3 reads CITRDRASETQYF. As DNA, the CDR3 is TGCATCACCCGAGACAGGGCATCCGAGACCCAGTACTTC.

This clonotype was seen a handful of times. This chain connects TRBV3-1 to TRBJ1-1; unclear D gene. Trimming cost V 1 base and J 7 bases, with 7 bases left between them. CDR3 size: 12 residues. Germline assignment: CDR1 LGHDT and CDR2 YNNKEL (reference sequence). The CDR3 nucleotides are TGTGCCAGCAGCCAAGGTGTGGGTGAAGCTTTCTTT. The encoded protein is CASSQGVGEAFF.

The CDR3 coding sequence is TGTGCCAGCGGTTCGGGCCGGTTCTACAATGAGCAGTTCTTC. Its protein product is CASGSGRFYNEQFF. The chain carries TRBV27 and TRBJ2-1; D remains ambiguous. Germline CDR1 reads MNHEY; CDR2 reads SMNVEV (reference sequence). The ends were cut back, 8 bases at V and 3 bases at J, with 14 bases in the middle. The CDR3 runs 14 residues.

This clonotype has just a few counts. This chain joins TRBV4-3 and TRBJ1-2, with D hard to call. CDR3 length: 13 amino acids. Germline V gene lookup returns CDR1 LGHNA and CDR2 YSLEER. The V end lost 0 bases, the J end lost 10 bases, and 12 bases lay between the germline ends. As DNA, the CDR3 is TGCGCCAGCAGCCAAGAGCGGAGCAGCCCCTACACCTTC. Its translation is CASSQERSSPYTF.

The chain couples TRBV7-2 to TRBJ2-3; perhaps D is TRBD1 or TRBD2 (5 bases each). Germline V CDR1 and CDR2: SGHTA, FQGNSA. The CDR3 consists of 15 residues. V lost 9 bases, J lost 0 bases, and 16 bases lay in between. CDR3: CASSLEWGSTDTQYF. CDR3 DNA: TGTGCCAGTTCTCTTGAGTGGGGGAGCACAGATACGCAGTATTTT.

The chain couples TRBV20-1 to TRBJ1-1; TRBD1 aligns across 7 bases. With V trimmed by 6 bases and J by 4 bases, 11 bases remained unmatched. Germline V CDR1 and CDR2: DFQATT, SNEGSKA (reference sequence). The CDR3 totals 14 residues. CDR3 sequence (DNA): TGCAGTGCCGAGAAAGGGGACAGCCGCACTGAAGCTTTCTTT. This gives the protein CSAEKGDSRTEAFF.

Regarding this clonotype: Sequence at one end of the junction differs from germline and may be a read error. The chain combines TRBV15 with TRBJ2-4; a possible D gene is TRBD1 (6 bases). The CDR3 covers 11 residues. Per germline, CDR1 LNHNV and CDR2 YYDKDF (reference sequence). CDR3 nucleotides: TGTGCCACCAGCAAAGCAAGGGACACGCGCTTC. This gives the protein CATSKARDTRF.

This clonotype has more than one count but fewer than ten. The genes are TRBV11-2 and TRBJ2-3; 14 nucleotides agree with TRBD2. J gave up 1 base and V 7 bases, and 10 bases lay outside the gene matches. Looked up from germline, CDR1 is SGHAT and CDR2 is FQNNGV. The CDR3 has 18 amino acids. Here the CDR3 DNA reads TGTGCCAGCACCCAAGGGACTAGCGGGAGAGGAGGCACAGATACGCAGTATTTT. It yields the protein CASTQGTSGRGGTDTQYF.

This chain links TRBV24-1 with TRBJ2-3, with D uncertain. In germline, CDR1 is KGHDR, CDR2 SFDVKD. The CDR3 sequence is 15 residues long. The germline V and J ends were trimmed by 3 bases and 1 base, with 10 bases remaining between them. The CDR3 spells CATSDPGPGTDTQYF. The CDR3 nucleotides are TGTGCCACCAGTGATCCGGGCCCAGGCACAGATACGCAGTATTTT.

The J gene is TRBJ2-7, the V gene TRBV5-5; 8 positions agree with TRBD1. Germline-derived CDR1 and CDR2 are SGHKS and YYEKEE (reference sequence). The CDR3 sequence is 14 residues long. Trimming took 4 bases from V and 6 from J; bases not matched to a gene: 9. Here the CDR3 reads CASSVDRAWIEQYF. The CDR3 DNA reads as TGTGCCAGCAGCGTGGACAGGGCATGGATCGAGCAGTACTTC.

The CDR3: CASSGGDRANEKLFF. CDR3 bases: TGTGCCAGCAGTGGCGGGGACAGGGCTAATGAAAAACTGTTTTTT. The rearrangement joins TRBV12-3 or TRBV12-4 to TRBJ1-4, with 9 nucleotides matching TRBD1. With 5 bases clipped from V and 3 bases from J, the junction kept 4 bases outside the gene matches. This CDR3 has 15 amino acids.

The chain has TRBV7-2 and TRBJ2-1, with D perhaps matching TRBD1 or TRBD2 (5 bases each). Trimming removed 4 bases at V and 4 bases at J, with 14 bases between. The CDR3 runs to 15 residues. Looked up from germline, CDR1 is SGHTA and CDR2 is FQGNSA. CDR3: CASSSDGARYNEQFF. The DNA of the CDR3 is TGTGCCAGCAGCTCGGACGGGGCAAGGTACAATGAGCAGTTCTTC.

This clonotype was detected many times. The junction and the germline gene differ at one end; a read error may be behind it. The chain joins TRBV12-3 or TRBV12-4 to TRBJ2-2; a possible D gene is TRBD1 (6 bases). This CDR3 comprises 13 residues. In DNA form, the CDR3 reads TGTGCCAGCGGACAGAGGAACCCCGGGGAGCTGTTTTTT. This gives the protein CASGQRNPGELFF.

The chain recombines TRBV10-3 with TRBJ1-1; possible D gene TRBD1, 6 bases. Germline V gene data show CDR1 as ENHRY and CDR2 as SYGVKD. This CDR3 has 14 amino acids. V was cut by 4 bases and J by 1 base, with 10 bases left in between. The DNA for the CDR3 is TGTGCCATCAGTGTTACGACAGGGAACACTGAAGCTTTCTTT. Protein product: CAISVTTGNTEAFF.

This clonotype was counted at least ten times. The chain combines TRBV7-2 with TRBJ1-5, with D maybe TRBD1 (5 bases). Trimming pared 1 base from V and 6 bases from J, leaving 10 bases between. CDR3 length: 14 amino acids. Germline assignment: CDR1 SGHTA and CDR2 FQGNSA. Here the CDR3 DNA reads TGTGCCAGCAGCTTAGGAGGGGCGGGTCAGCCCCAGCATTTT. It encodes CASSLGGAGQPQHF. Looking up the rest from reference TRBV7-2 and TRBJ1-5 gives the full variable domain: GAGVSQSPSNKVTEKGKDVELRCDPISGHTALYWYRQSLGQGLEFLIYFQGNSAPDKSGLPSDRFSAERTGGSVSTLTIQRTQQEDSAVYLCASSLGGAGQPQHFGDGTRLSIL.